The sequence of this TCR beta chain was determined in a study of CD8+CD57+ T cells in acquired aplastic anemia. Across the whole study: Sorted cells (CD4+ and CD8+) yielded DNA amounts that averaged roughly 3 ug.

V was trimmed by 2 bases and J by 10 bases, leaving 14 bases between them. The CDR3 covers 13 residues. Germline V lookup: CDR1 ENHRY, CDR2 SYGVKD. Genomic DNA provided the template from which TCR beta VDJ and CDR3 profiles were obtained. In TCRdb, the reads were re-called with MiXCR into one record per CDR3 protein. Of about 190,000 distinct CDR3 sequences in the sample, approximately 49% were seen once. A remark on this clonotype: Its specificity is unknown.

The study's findings and limits: It was found that more than 25 CD8+ CDR3 sequences were shared between patients and controls.

This chain links TRBV10-3 with TRBJ1-1; D is possibly TRBD1 (6 bases). Sample: sorted CD4+, CD8+, or CD8+CD57+ T cells (not recorded which) from PBMCs. This receptor was obtained from a human donor in good health, serving as a control. Here the CDR3 DNA reads TGTGCCATCAGTGAGGGCGGGGGCAAAGGAGCTTTCTTT. Its protein is CAISEGGGKGAFF.